This T cell receptor (beta chain) was identified in a study of OX40 agonist ivuxolimab in advanced cancers. Study information: Across the patients, intravenous ivuxolimab was delivered every 2 weeks at 0.01 to 10 mg/kg.

The protocol was immunoSEQ multiplex PCR, while the TCRdb copy is restricted to in-frame clones and leaves out a portion. The table lists about 21,000 clones, 88% of them singletons. CDR1 is LNHNV and CDR2 is YYDKDF in the germline V gene (reference sequence). V was cut by 0 bases and J by 5 bases, with 7 bases left in between. CDR3 length: 14 amino acids. The sample here was CD4+ or CD8+ T cells sorted from blood, taken in a trial of the OX40 agonist ivuxolimab. The V call is TRBV15, the J call TRBJ2-2, with unresolved D. This receptor was identified in an adult with an advanced solid tumor such as melanoma, head and neck, liver or kidney cancer. CDR3 in DNA: TGTGCCACCAGCAGAGAGCGGCTTACCGGGGAGCTGTTTTTT. This sequence encodes CATSRERLTGELFF.